The clone carrying this TCR beta chain was seen many times. Antigen specificity is unknown. TCRdb recomputed calls from the 5' RACE reads with MiXCR, one row per CDR3 protein. This sample yields about 69,000 distinct CDR3 sequences, of which about 4.2% are seen a single time; approximately 1.2% belongs to the top ten. The CDR3 totals 14 residues. V shed 6 bases, J shed 6 bases, and the junction held 9 bases outside the gene matches. Germline lookup yields CDR1 ENHRY and CDR2 SYGVKD. The sample comes from a study of neurological immune-mediated disorders. Study-level background: The 35 or so multiple sclerosis patients comprised approximately 31 relapsing-remitting and 3 secondary progressive cases.

2 million PBMCs stored at -80 C were the source of the unsorted libraries. Whole-study results and caveats: CDR3 amino acid sequences of expanded clones were not shared across subjects, a result suggesting private repertoires in all groups.

The chain recombines TRBV10-3 with TRBJ2-7; 9 bases line up with TRBD1. The receptor's source is a man aged 25-45 years with multiple sclerosis. The sequenced sample was PBMCs. The CDR3 DNA reads TGTGCCATCAGCCAAGGGACAGGGTACGGCGAGCAGTACTTC. It is translated as CAISQGTGYGEQYF.